The clone carrying this T cell receptor beta chain was counted a few times. The data were taken from a study of blood T cell repertoires in COVID-19. Across the whole study: PBMCs, B-cell-depleted T cells, or T cells were the source of the cDNA or gDNA that made up the material.

V was clipped by 2 bases and J by 11 bases, with 10 bases between them. Germline CDR1 MDHEN, CDR2 SYDVKM. There are 13 residues in the CDR3. The assay was immunoSEQ multiplex PCR, and TCRdb's table has in-frame clones only and misses some. The sample has 95,000 to 150,000 clones, around 80% seen once. The gene calls are TRBV28 and TRBJ1-6; TRBD1 might be the D (5 bases). The clonotype originates from a man between 35 and 55 years old with active or convalescent COVID-19. Sequencing was carried out using peripheral blood. In nucleotides, the CDR3 is TGTGCCAGCAGTTTAGACGGGGGGACACCCCTCCACTTT. Protein product: CASSLDGGTPLHF.